A single sample is the source of the 31 T cell receptor beta chains below, sequenced in a study of T cell responses to AZD1222 COVID-19 vaccine. The method was immunoSEQ multiplex PCR; TCRdb's version includes in-frame clones alone and lacks a portion of them. The sample has 140,000 to 150,000 clones, just over 90% seen once. The sample here was peripheral blood, taken on day 0 of AZD1222 vaccination. The receptors shown here come from an adult in good health.

The genes are TRBV7-8 and TRBJ1-2, with a weak D call TRBD1 (5 bases). Germline-derived CDR1 and CDR2 are SGHVS and FQNEAQ. There are 14 residues in the CDR3. The V gene lost 1 base and the J gene lost 4 bases, with 10 bases spanning the gap. CDR3 amino acids: CASSLVPGRYGYTF. CDR3 nucleotides: TGTGCCAGCAGCTTAGTTCCGGGACGCTATGGCTACACCTTC.

The chain is built from TRBV6-5 and TRBJ2-1; D may be TRBD2 (5 bases). V was pared by 8 bases and J by 7 bases, with 15 bases between. The CDR3 is 13 residues long. The V gene's germline CDR1 is MNHEY and CDR2 SVGAGI. CDR3 amino acids: CASRIEGGNEQFF. In DNA, the CDR3 is TGTGCCAGCCGTATTGAGGGTGGGAATGAGCAGTTCTTC.

The chain carries TRBV19 and TRBJ1-2; D might be TRBD1 (5 bases). In germline, CDR1 is LNHDA, CDR2 SQIVND (reference sequence). This CDR3 comprises 16 residues. Trimming pared 4 bases from V and 1 base from J, leaving 16 bases between. The CDR3 sequence is CASSTTGAYLNYGYTF. The CDR3 DNA reads TGTGCCAGTAGTACCACTGGGGCCTACCTTAACTATGGCTACACCTTC.

V usage is TRBV12-3 or TRBV12-4 and J usage is TRBJ1-1; a possible D gene is TRBD1 (6 bases). The ends were cut back, 6 bases at V and 10 bases at J, with 15 bases in the middle. This CDR3 contains 12 residues. Here the CDR3 DNA reads TGTGCCAGCAGGTCCGGGGGGCGCACAGCTTTCTTT. Encoded protein: CASRSGGRTAFF.

The CDR3 loop reads CASSVEGWAGNTIYF. The CDR3 DNA is TGTGCCAGCAGCGTAGAAGGGTGGGCCGGAAACACCATATATTTT. V usage is TRBV9 and J usage is TRBJ1-3; D remains unclear. The germline V gene has CDR1 SGDLS and CDR2 YYNGEE. V was shortened by 0 bases and J by 4 bases, with 11 bases between the two germline ends. CDR3 length equals 15 residues.

This chain links TRBV4-1 with TRBJ1-2; 9 nucleotides match TRBD1. CDR1 and CDR2 from the germline V gene are MGHRA and YSYEKL. Unmatched junction bases numbered 7, after V lost 1 base and J lost 4 bases. The CDR3 runs to 16 residues. The CDR3 region is CASSQGPDRGPYGYTF. DNA of the CDR3: TGCGCCAGCAGCCAAGGGCCGGACAGGGGCCCCTATGGCTACACCTTC.

This rearrangement joins TRBV7-2 to TRBJ2-7; D is possibly TRBD1 (5 bases). Germline values: CDR1 SGHTA, CDR2 FQGNSA. The CDR3 totals 14 residues. Deletions cut 5 bases from V and 6 bases from J, with 17 bases between. CDR3: CASSHPGQGLEQYF. Written as DNA, the CDR3 is TGTGCCAGCAGCCACCCAGGGCAAGGTCTCGAGCAGTACTTC. The full variable domain, with the rest looked up from reference TRBV7-2 and TRBJ2-7, is GAGVSQSPSNKVTEKGKDVELRCDPISGHTALYWYRQSLGQGLEFLIYFQGNSAPDKSGLPSDRFSAERTGGSVSTLTIQRTQQEDSAVYLCASSHPGQGLEQYFGPGTRLTVT.

The chain couples TRBV2 to TRBJ1-5, with a tentative D call TRBD1 (6 bases). Germline CDR1 is SNHLY and CDR2 is FYNNEI. The ends were cut back, 6 bases at V and 3 bases at J, with 15 bases in the middle. The CDR3 sequence is 15 residues long. The CDR3 DNA follows: TGTGCCAGCAGGGTACAGGGTACCGCCAATCAGCCCCAGCATTTT. Translated, it gives CASRVQGTANQPQHF.

The chain joins TRBV11-2 to TRBJ2-5; D gene uncertain. The germline V gene has CDR1 SGHAT and CDR2 FQNNGV. The CDR3 totals 15 residues. The V gene lost 1 base and the J gene lost 3 bases, with 12 bases spanning the gap. CDR3 loop: CASSLVMVGKETQYF. The CDR3 nucleotides are TGTGCCAGCAGCTTAGTAATGGTGGGGAAAGAGACCCAGTACTTC.

CDR3 sequence (DNA): TGTGCCAGCAGTGGGAATTCGGACAGGGTTCCTTTTGGCACTGAAGCTTTCTTT. It specifies CASSGNSDRVPFGTEAFF. The chain recombines TRBV2 with TRBJ1-1, with 8 bases that match TRBD1. The ends lost 4 bases at V and 4 bases at J; junction bases unmatched: 17. Per the germline V gene, CDR1 is SNHLY and CDR2 is FYNNEI. The CDR3 extends over 18 amino acids.

A few counts support this clone. The genes are TRBV7-8 and TRBJ1-2; D unclear. The CDR3 contains 12 residues. Germline V gene data show CDR1 as SGHVS and CDR2 as FQNEAQ. V was shortened by 2 bases and J by 10 bases, with 11 bases between the two germline ends. CDR3 sequence (DNA): TGTGCCAGCAGCTTATTAGTACAGAACTACACCTTC. Translating gives CASSLLVQNYTF.

The chain links TRBV5-1 to TRBJ2-3, with D perhaps TRBD2 (6 bases). In germline, CDR1 is SGHRS, CDR2 YFSETQ. V lost 4 bases and J lost 6, with 27 bases in between. This CDR3 contains 18 residues. The CDR3 here is CASSPEPGLLPSADTQYF. CDR3 in DNA: TGCGCCAGCAGCCCGGAACCGGGACTTCTACCCTCCGCGGATACGCAGTATTTT.

The rearrangement joins TRBV29-1 to TRBJ2-7; 7 nucleotides align to TRBD2. Trimming at V came to 4 bases and at J to 5 bases, leaving 11 bases not matched to a gene. This CDR3 spans 14 amino acids. CDR1 is SQVTM and CDR2 is ANQGSEA in the germline V gene. This chain's CDR3 is CSVGVREGVDEQYF. Written as DNA, the CDR3 is TGCAGCGTTGGAGTCAGGGAGGGTGTGGACGAGCAGTACTTC.

The chain employs TRBV27 and TRBJ2-4; no definite D call. V was shortened by 0 bases and J by 0 bases, with 3 bases between the two germline ends. In germline, CDR1 is MNHEY, CDR2 SMNVEV (reference sequence). The CDR3 length is 14 residues. The CDR3 spells CASSLSLAKNIQYF. CDR3 sequence (DNA): TGTGCCAGCAGTTTATCTCTAGCCAAAAACATTCAGTACTTC.

The sample holds one count of this clone. V usage is TRBV5-1 and J usage is TRBJ2-5; tentatively, D is TRBD1 (5 bases). Trimming removed 2 bases at V and 4 bases at J, with 12 bases between. The V gene's germline CDR1 is SGHRS and CDR2 YFSETQ. The CDR3 extends over 14 amino acids. The CDR3 spells CASSLGHVSETQYF. For the CDR3, the DNA is TGCGCCAGCAGCTTAGGACACGTTTCAGAGACCCAGTACTTC.

This clone showed up just once. This rearrangement joins TRBV4-1 to TRBJ1-1; D is possibly TRBD1 (5 bases). V was shortened by 4 bases and J by 6 bases, with 6 bases between the two germline ends. Germline V lookup: CDR1 MGHRA, CDR2 YSYEKL. This CDR3 comprises 11 residues. In DNA form, the CDR3 reads TGCGCCAGCAGCCGGGGCCCTGAAGCTTTCTTT. Translation: CASSRGPEAFF.

The chain recombines TRBV7-8 with TRBJ2-4; no firm D call. Germline-derived CDR1 and CDR2 are SGHVS and FQNEAQ. The CDR3 contains 16 residues. V lost 1 base, J lost 0 bases, and 10 bases lay in between. CDR3 residues: CASSLGSRVAKNIQYF. DNA for the CDR3: TGTGCCAGCAGCTTAGGCTCCCGGGTAGCCAAAAACATTCAGTACTTC.

The gene calls are TRBV14 and TRBJ1-1, with 10 bases lining up with TRBD1. The germline CDR1 and CDR2 sequences are SGHDN and FVKESK. The CDR3 loop spans 14 amino acids. Germline trimming cut 6 bases from V and 5 bases from J; bases unmatched to any gene: 6. CDR3 sequence (DNA): TGTGCCAGCAGTCGACAGGGGGCGAGGACTGAAGCTTTCTTT. Its translation is CASSRQGARTEAFF.

The chain links TRBV28 to TRBJ1-2; no definite D call. Germline CDR1 reads MDHEN; CDR2 reads SYDVKM. The length of the CDR3 is 15 residues. Between the trimmed V and J ends, which lost 1 base and 8 bases, there was a span of 17 bases. CDR3 loop: CASSLYPPTARGYTF. The CDR3 nucleotides read TGTGCCAGCAGTTTATACCCCCCGACGGCTCGGGGCTACACCTTC.

The gene calls are TRBV15 and TRBJ1-3; 7 bases fit TRBD1. V lost 5 bases, J lost 4 bases, and 8 bases stayed unmatched. This CDR3 spans 15 amino acids. Germline V gene lookup returns CDR1 LNHNV and CDR2 YYDKDF (reference sequence). The CDR3: CATSAQTGAGNTIYF. CDR3 coding DNA: TGTGCCACCAGCGCTCAAACAGGGGCGGGAAACACCATATATTTT.

The rearrangement uses TRBV30 and TRBJ2-6; D not resolved. This CDR3 spans 22 amino acids. CDR1 and CDR2 (germline): GTSNPN, SVGIG (reference sequence). V was pared by 0 bases and J by 3 bases, with 30 bases between. DNA for the CDR3: TGTGCCTGGAGTGTAGATTTGTTGGGCGCAGGCCTTAGGGAAGATGGGGCCAACGTCCTGACTTTC. Its protein is CAWSVDLLGAGLREDGANVLTF. The full variable domain, in which reference TRBV30 and TRBJ2-6 provide the parts outside the CDR3, is SQTIHQWPATLVQPVGSPLSLECTVEGTSNPNLYWYRQAAGRGLQLLFYSVGIGQISSEVPQNLSASRPQDRQFILSSKKLLLSDSGFYLCAWSVDLLGAGLREDGANVLTFGAGSRLTVL.

V usage is TRBV6-6 and J usage is TRBJ2-1, with D possibly matching TRBD1 (6 bases). V was shortened by 0 bases and J by 14 bases, with 17 bases between the two germline ends. In germline, CDR1 is MNHNY, CDR2 SVGAGI (reference sequence). This CDR3 has 14 residues. The CDR3 spells CASSYSILQGREFF. CDR3 bases: TGTGCCAGCAGTTACTCGATACTACAGGGCAGGGAGTTCTTC.

The V and J genes are TRBV7-2 and TRBJ1-5; D uncertain. CDR1 is SGHTA and CDR2 is FQGNSA in the germline V gene. V lost 1 base and J 7 bases, leaving 11 bases between the germline ends. CDR3 size: 14 residues. The CDR3 spells CASSLGVGEQPQHF. The CDR3, as DNA: TGTGCCAGCAGCTTAGGAGTGGGAGAACAGCCCCAGCATTTT. Looking up the rest from reference TRBV7-2 and TRBJ1-5 gives the full variable domain: GAGVSQSPSNKVTEKGKDVELRCDPISGHTALYWYRQSLGQGLEFLIYFQGNSAPDKSGLPSDRFSAERTGGSVSTLTIQRTQQEDSAVYLCASSLGVGEQPQHFGDGTRLSIL.

This clone showed up just once. The chain uses TRBV7-2 and TRBJ1-5; the D is unclear. The V gene's germline CDR1 is SGHTA and CDR2 FQGNSA. The V and J ends lost 5 bases and 3 bases respectively, with 11 bases between them. This CDR3 has 14 residues. CDR3 sequence reads: CASSTQDFNQPQHF. Written as DNA, the CDR3 is TGTGCCAGCAGCACCCAGGACTTCAATCAGCCCCAGCATTTT.

This chain joins TRBV28 and TRBJ2-7; perhaps TRBD1 as D (6 bases). From germline, CDR1 is MDHEN and CDR2 SYDVKM. Trimming removed 5 bases at V and 6 bases at J, with 23 bases between. The CDR3 runs 16 residues. In nucleotides, the CDR3 is TGTGCCAGCAGTAGCCCCGGGACAATGAGGTCTGGCGAGCAGTACTTC. Encoded protein: CASSSPGTMRSGEQYF.

This clone appeared a single time. The J gene is TRBJ2-2, the V gene TRBV11-3; 8 bases fit TRBD1. Unmatched junction bases numbered 6, after V lost 6 bases and J lost 9 bases. This CDR3 is 13 amino acids long. Germline CDR1 and CDR2: SGHNT and YENEEA. The CDR3 spells CASSRGQGWELFF. The CDR3 DNA is TGTGCCAGCAGTCGCGGACAGGGTTGGGAGCTGTTTTTT.

The J gene is TRBJ1-1, the V gene TRBV9, with unresolved D. The CDR3 is made up of 13 amino acids. The germline V and J ends were trimmed by 3 bases and 5 bases, with 11 bases remaining between them. Germline loops: CDR1 SGDLS, CDR2 YYNGEE. CDR3 nucleotides: TGTGCCAGCAGCGCCGACCTAATAACTGAAGCTTTCTTT. This gives the protein CASSADLITEAFF.

The J gene is TRBJ1-2, the V gene TRBV30; D ambiguous. CDR3 size: 11 residues. Germline V gene sequence: CDR1 GTSNPN, CDR2 SVGIG (reference sequence). The V end was cut by 0 bases, the J end by 6 bases, with 5 bases between. The CDR3 here is CAWSVVDGYTF. The CDR3 DNA sequence: TGTGCCTGGAGTGTGGTGGATGGCTACACCTTC.

The chain couples TRBV6-1 to TRBJ1-5; D is perhaps TRBD1 (6 bases). The ends were cut back, 3 bases at V and 1 base at J, with 7 bases in the middle. The CDR3 spans 14 residues. Germline CDR1 reads MNHNS; CDR2 reads SASEGT. In nucleotides, the CDR3 is TGTGCCAGCAGTGACGGACAGAGCAATCAGCCCCAGCATTTT. It translates to CASSDGQSNQPQHF.

V gene TRBV28 combines with J gene TRBJ1-5; D uncertain. Looked up from germline, CDR1 is MDHEN and CDR2 is SYDVKM. Trimming cost V 3 bases and J 0 bases, with 6 bases left between them. This CDR3 is built from 14 residues. CDR3 in DNA: TGTGCCAGCAGTTTTCTGACTAGCAATCAGCCCCAGCATTTT. Its protein product is CASSFLTSNQPQHF.

V usage is TRBV27 and J usage is TRBJ2-5; D unresolved. The CDR3 is 15 amino acids. Germline V gene lookup returns CDR1 MNHEY and CDR2 SMNVEV (reference sequence). V lost 5 bases and J lost 5, with 18 bases in between. DNA for the CDR3: TGTGCCAGCAGTCCCCTTTTACAATTGCGGGAGACCCAGTACTTC. This sequence encodes CASSPLLQLRETQYF.